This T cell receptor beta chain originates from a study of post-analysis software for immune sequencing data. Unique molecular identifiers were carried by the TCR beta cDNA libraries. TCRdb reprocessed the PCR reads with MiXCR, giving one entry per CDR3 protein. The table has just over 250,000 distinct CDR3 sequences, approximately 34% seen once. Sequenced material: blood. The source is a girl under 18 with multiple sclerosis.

The chain's CDR3 is CASSEGGRADTQYF. The CDR3, as DNA: TGTGCCAGCAGTGAGGGCGGAAGAGCAGATACGCAGTATTTT. This rearrangement joins TRBV6-4 to TRBJ2-3; D remains ambiguous. This CDR3 region has 14 residues. Germline CDR1 and CDR2: MRHNA and SNTAGT. Deletions cut 3 bases from V and 4 bases from J, with 11 bases between.